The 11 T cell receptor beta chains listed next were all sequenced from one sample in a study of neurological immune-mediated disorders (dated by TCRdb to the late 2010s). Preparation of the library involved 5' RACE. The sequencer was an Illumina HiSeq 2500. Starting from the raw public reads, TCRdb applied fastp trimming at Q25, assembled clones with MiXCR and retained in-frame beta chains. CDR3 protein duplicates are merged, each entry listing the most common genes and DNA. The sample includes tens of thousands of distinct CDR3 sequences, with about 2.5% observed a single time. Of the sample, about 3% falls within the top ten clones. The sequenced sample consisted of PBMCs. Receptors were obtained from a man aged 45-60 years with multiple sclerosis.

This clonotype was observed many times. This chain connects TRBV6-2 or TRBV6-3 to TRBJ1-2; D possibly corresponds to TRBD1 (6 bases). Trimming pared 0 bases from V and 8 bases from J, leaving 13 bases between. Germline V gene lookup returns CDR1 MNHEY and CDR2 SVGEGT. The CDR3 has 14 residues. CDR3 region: CASSYSGGLGGYTF. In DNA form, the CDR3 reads TGTGCCAGCAGTTACTCAGGGGGGCTCGGAGGCTACACCTTC.

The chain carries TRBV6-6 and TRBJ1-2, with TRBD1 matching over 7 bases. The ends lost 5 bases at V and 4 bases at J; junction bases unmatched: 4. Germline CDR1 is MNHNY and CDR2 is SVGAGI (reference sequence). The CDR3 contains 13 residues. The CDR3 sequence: CASSRQGVYGYTF. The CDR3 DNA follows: TGTGCCAGCAGTCGACAGGGAGTCTATGGCTACACCTTC.

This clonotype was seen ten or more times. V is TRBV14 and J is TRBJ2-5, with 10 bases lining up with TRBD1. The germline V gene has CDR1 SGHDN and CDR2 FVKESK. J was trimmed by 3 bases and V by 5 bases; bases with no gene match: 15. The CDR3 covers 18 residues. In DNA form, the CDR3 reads TGTGCCAGCAGCAGCCGAAGACAGGGGGCGAACCCCAAAGAGACCCAGTACTTC. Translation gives CASSSRRQGANPKETQYF.

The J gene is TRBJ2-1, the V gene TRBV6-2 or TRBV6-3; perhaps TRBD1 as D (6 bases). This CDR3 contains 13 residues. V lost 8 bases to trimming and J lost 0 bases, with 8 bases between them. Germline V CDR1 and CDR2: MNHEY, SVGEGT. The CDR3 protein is CASQGFSYNEQFF. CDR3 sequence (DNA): TGTGCCAGCCAGGGGTTCTCCTACAATGAGCAGTTCTTC.

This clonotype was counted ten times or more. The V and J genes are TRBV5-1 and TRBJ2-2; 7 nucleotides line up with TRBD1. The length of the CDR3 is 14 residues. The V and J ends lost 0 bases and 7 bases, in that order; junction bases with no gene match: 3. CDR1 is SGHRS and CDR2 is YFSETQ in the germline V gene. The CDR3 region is CASSLETGNGELFF. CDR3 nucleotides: TGCGCCAGCAGCTTGGAGACAGGGAACGGGGAGCTGTTTTTT.

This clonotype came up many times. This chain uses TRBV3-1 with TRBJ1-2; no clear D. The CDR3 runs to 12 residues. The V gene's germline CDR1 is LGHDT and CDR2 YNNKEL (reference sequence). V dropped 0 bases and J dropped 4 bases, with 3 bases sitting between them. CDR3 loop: CASSQEIYGYTF. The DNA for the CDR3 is TGTGCCAGCAGCCAAGAGATCTATGGCTACACCTTC.

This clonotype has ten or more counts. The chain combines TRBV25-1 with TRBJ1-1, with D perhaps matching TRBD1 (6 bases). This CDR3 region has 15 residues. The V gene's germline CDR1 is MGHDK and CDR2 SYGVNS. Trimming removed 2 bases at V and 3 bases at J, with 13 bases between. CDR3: CASSEGGGPDTEAFF. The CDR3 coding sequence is TGTGCCAGCAGTGAAGGAGGGGGGCCGGACACTGAAGCTTTCTTT.

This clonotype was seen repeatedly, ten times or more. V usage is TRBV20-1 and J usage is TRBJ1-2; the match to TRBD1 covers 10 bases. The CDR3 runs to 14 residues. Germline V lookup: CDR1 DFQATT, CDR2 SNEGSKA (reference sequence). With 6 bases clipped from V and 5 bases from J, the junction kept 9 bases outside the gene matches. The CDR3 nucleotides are TGCAGTGCGGGACAGGGGATCTCGTCGTATGGCTACACCTTC. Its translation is CSAGQGISSYGYTF.

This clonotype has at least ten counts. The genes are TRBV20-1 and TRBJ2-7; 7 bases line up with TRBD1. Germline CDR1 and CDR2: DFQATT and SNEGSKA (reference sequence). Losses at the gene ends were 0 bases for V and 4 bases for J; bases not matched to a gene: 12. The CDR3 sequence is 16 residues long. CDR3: CSARDLATGLSYEQYF. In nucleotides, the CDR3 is TGCAGTGCTAGAGATTTAGCGACAGGGTTGTCTTACGAGCAGTACTTC.

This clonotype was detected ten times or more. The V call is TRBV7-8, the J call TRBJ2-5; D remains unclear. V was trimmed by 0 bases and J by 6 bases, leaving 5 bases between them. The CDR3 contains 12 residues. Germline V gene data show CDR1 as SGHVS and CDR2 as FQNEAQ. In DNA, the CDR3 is TGTGCCAGCAGCTTAGCGCTTCAGACCCAGTACTTC. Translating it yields CASSLALQTQYF.

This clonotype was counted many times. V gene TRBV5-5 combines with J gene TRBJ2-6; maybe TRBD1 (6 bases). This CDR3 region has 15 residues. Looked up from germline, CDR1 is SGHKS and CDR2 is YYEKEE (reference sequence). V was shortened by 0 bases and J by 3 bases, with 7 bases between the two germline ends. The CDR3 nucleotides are TGTGCCAGCAGCTTGGGGGGGCTTGGGGCCAACGTCCTGACTTTC. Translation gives CASSLGGLGANVLTF.